The T cell receptor (beta chain) described here comes from a study of blood T cell repertoires in COVID-19. Study-level background: Donors in the United States, Italy and Spain gave samples during acute or convalescent COVID-19. Sample material is recorded as cDNA or gDNA derived from T cells, B-cell-depleted T cells, or PBMCs.

The V end was cut by 4 bases, the J end by 0 bases, with 7 bases between. The CDR3 is made up of 13 amino acids. The germline V gene has CDR1 SGHRS and CDR2 YFSETQ. The authors' processing: Using reference gene primer amplification, nucleated cell counts were estimated. This table comes from immunoSEQ multiplex PCR, and its TCRdb copy is limited to in-frame clones, with some not included. The V and J calls and clone size are taken from that table; D and trimming were inferred from the DNA. The repertoire holds 150,000 to 200,000 clones, with almost 90% as singletons. The receptor comes from a man aged 50 to 60 with acute or convalescent COVID-19. This sequence joins TRBV5-1 and TRBJ1-1; D is undetermined. Sample: peripheral blood. CDR3 nucleotide sequence: TGCGCCAGCAGCGCGGAGGTGAACACTGAAGCTTTCTTT. Translating gives CASSAEVNTEAFF.